Listed here is a single TCR beta chain. Antigen unknown. Generated by immunoSEQ multiplex PCR, the TCRdb table keeps only in-frame clones and is missing some. The table records 90,000 to 95,000 clones, 80% to 90% of them present only once. People whose metastatic non-small-cell lung cancer was chemo-refractory got focal radiation along with CTLA-4 blockade by ipilimumab. The sample belongs to a study of radiotherapy plus CTLA-4 blockade in lung cancer. Study at large: Objective responses were observed in about a sixth of patients, and disease control was achieved by over 30%. Study results and limitations: Blood saw expansion of tumor-derived TCR clones after radiotherapy plus ipilimumab.

This CDR3 has 18 amino acids. Losses at the gene ends were 4 bases for V and 4 bases for J; bases not matched to a gene: 15. Germline V gene sequence: CDR1 SGHTA, CDR2 FQGNSA. This TCR was recovered from a human donor with non-small cell lung cancer who had stable disease on radiotherapy plus ipilimumab. The J gene is TRBJ1-5, the V gene TRBV7-2, with 8 bases aligning to TRBD1. The starting material was peripheral blood, obtained from a patient treated with radiotherapy plus ipilimumab. The CDR3 sequence: CASSWTGIGGGLNQPQHF. CDR3 bases: TGTGCCAGCAGCTGGACAGGGATCGGGGGAGGTTTAAATCAGCCCCAGCATTTT. The full variable domain, with the rest looked up from reference TRBV7-2 and TRBJ1-5, is GAGVSQSPSNKVTEKGKDVELRCDPISGHTALYWYRQSLGQGLEFLIYFQGNSAPDKSGLPSDRFSAERTGGSVSTLTIQRTQQEDSAVYLCASSWTGIGGGLNQPQHFGDGTRLSIL.